This TCR beta chain stems from a study of blood T cell repertoires in COVID-19. Study summary: The United States, Italy and Spain were the sources of the acute and convalescent COVID-19 samples. T cells, B-cell-depleted T cells, or PBMCs provided the cDNA or gDNA that served as material.

Per the authors' pipeline: Counts of nucleated cells, estimated from reference gene primer amplification, were obtained. Produced via immunoSEQ multiplex PCR; TCRdb's table is partial and in-frame only. V, J and clone size reflect that table, while D and trimming were determined from the DNA. This sample carries tens of thousands of clones, approximately 88% of them seen once, and the ten largest clones take over 35%. The sequence derives from a human donor in a cohort sampled during active COVID-19. The sample taken for sequencing was peripheral blood.

The CDR3 region has the DNA TGTGCCAGCAGTAGGACAGGAGGGAGCTACGAGCAGTACTTC. It translates to CASSRTGGSYEQYF. The genes are TRBV25-1 and TRBJ2-7; TRBD1 is a possible D gene (7 bases). Trimming shortened V by 5 bases and J by 3 bases, and 14 bases separated the two germline ends. The CDR3 is made up of 14 amino acids. Germline CDR1 is MGHDK and CDR2 is SYGVNS.